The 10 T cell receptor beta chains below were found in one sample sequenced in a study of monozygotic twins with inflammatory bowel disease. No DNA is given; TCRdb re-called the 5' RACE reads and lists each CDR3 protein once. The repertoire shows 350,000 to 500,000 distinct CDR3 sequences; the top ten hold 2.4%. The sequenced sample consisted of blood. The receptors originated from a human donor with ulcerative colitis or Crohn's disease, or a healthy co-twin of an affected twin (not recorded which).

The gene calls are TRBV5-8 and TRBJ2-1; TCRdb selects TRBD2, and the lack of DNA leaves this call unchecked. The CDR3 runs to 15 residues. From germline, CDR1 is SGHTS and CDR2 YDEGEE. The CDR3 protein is CASSSGTSGSDEQFF.

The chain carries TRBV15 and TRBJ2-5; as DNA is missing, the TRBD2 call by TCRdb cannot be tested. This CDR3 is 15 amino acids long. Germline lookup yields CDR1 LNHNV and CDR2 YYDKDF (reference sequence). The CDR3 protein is CATSSSGRYQETQYF.

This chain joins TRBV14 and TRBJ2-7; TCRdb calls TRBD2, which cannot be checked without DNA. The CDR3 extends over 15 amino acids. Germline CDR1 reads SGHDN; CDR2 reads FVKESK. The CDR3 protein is CASSPLLAGGYEQYF.

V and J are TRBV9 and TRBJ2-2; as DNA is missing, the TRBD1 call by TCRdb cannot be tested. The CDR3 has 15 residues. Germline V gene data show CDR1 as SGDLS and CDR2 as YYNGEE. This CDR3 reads CASTTGQLEHGELFF.

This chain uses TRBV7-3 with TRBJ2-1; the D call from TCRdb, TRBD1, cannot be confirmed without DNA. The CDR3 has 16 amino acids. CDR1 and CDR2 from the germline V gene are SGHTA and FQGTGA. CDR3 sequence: CASSIQGGGPTDEQFF.

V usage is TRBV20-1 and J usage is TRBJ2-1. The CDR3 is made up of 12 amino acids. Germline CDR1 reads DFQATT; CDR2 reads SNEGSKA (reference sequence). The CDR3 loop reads CSARTQYNEQFF.

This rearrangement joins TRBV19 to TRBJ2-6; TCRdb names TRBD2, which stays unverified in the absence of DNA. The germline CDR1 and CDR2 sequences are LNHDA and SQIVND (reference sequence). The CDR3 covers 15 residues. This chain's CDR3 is CASSEGSTGANVLTF. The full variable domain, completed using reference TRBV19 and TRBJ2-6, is DGGITQSPKYLFRKEGQNVTLSCEQNLNHDAMYWYRQDPGQGLRLIYYSQIVNDFQKGDIAEGYSVSREKKESFPLTVTSAQKNPTAFYLCASSEGSTGANVLTFGAGSRLTVL.

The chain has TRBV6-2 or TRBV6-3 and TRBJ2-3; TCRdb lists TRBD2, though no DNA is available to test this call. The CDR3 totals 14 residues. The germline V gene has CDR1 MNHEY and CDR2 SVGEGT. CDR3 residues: CASNPASYVDTQYF.

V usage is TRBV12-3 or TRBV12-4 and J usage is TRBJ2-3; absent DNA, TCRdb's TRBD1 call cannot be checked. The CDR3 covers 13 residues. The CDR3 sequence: CASQRDPTDTQYF.

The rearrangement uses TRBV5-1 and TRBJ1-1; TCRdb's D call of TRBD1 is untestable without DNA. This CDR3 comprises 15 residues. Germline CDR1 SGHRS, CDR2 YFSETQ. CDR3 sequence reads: CASSLTTGANTEAFF.